This TCR beta chain stems from a study of shared clonotypes between healthy human individuals. Germline CDR1 MNHEY, CDR2 SMNVEV (reference sequence). The CDR3 runs 16 residues. The ends lost 5 bases at V and 7 bases at J; junction bases unmatched: 14. Sequenced by immunoSEQ multiplex PCR; TCRdb stores in-frame clones only, minus some. In the table there are millions of clones, about 93% of which are singletons. Naive CD8 cells comprised CD45RO-negative, CCR7-positively selected cells, excluding terminally differentiated effector memory CD45RA+ cells. The chain is built from TRBV27 and TRBJ2-1; 7 positions agree with TRBD2. This TCR derives from a man younger than 35 in good health. Some clones in this sample may be carry-over from other donors' samples. The sequenced sample consisted of naive CD8+ T cells from PBMCs. CDR3 DNA: TGTGCCAGCAGTAAGTGGGCGGGAGAGGCCATAAATGAGCAGTTCTTC. Translated, it gives CASSKWAGEAINEQFF.